A single sample is the source of the 26 T cell receptor beta chains below, sequenced in a study of T cell repertoires in cytomegalovirus infection. TCRdb re-analysed the reads in MiXCR, keeping a single row per CDR3 protein. The profile shows 100,000 to 150,000 distinct CDR3 sequences, over 25% of them singletons. These receptors have no identified antigens. Sequencing was performed on CD8+ T cells from cultured PBMCs, taken from culture after CMV antigen stimulation. Receptors were obtained from a human donor in good health (CMV status not recorded). Some clones in this sample may be carry-over from other donors' samples.

The rearrangement links TRBV5-1 to TRBJ1-4; maybe TRBD1 (5 bases). This CDR3 contains 15 residues. V dropped 4 bases and J dropped 12 bases, with 22 bases sitting between them. Germline CDR1 reads SGHRS; CDR2 reads YFSETQ. The CDR3 is CASSLSVPGGGELFF. DNA of the CDR3: TGCGCCAGCAGCCTTTCGGTTCCTGGGGGGGGAGAACTGTTTTTT. Full variable domain (outside the CDR3, taken from reference TRBV5-1 and TRBJ1-4): KAGVTQTPRYLIKTRGQQVTLSCSPISGHRSVSWYQQTPGQGLQFLFEYFSETQRNKGNFPGRFSGRQFSNSRSEMNVSTLELGDSALYLCASSLSVPGGGELFFGSGTQLSVL.

The chain has TRBV7-4 and TRBJ2-1; tentative D call: TRBD1 (6 bases). CDR1 and CDR2 from the germline V gene are SGHVT and SQSDAQ. The ends were cut back, 2 bases at V and 4 bases at J, with 12 bases in the middle. This CDR3 is 15 amino acids long. In nucleotides, the CDR3 is TGTGCCAGCAGCTTACAGGACAGCCCTTACAATGAGCAGTTCTTC. Its protein product is CASSLQDSPYNEQFF.

This clonotype was counted only a few times. V usage is TRBV6-5 and J usage is TRBJ1-1; D may be TRBD1 (5 bases). CDR3 size: 14 residues. Per the germline V gene, CDR1 is MNHEY and CDR2 is SVGAGI. The V and J ends lost 2 bases and 4 bases respectively, with 11 bases between them. The CDR3 reads CASSYGGVSTEAFF. The CDR3 nucleotides are TGTGCCAGCAGTTACGGGGGAGTGTCCACTGAAGCTTTCTTT.

The chain is built from TRBV5-1 and TRBJ2-1; 10 bases agree with TRBD2. This CDR3 spans 14 amino acids. Germline V gives CDR1 SGHRS, CDR2 YFSETQ. Trimming cost V 4 bases and J 7 bases; bases outside gene matches: 5. The CDR3 DNA is TGCGCCAGCAGCACGGGACTAGCGAAGAATGAGCAGTTCTTC. Its protein product is CASSTGLAKNEQFF.

In DNA form, the CDR3 reads TGTGCCAGCAGAGGGACAGGGGGGAGCACTGAAGCTTTCTTT. Protein sequence: CASRGTGGSTEAFF. The chain has TRBV6-2 or TRBV6-3 and TRBJ1-1; 11 bases are shared with TRBD1. There are 14 residues in the CDR3. Germline trimming cut 6 bases from V and 4 bases from J; bases unmatched to any gene: 4. The germline V gene encodes CDR1 MNHEY and CDR2 SVGEGT.

The chain couples TRBV20-1 to TRBJ1-2; D is perhaps TRBD1 (6 bases). This CDR3 is built from 14 residues. Trimming took off 1 base at V and 4 bases at J, with 13 bases between the two ends. Germline lookup yields CDR1 DFQATT and CDR2 SNEGSKA (reference sequence). As DNA, the CDR3 is TGCAGTGCTAGAGCCGGGACACTCGTCTATGGCTACACCTTC. It encodes CSARAGTLVYGYTF.

This clonotype turned up a few times. The chain combines TRBV28 with TRBJ1-5; D unclear. Trimming took 6 bases from V and 3 from J, leaving 12 bases between them. The CDR3 covers 14 residues. In germline, CDR1 is MDHEN, CDR2 SYDVKM. The CDR3 region is CASRNDTYNQPQHF. The CDR3 DNA reads TGTGCCAGCAGAAACGACACCTACAATCAGCCCCAGCATTTT.

This chain connects TRBV2 to TRBJ2-7; 11 nucleotides agree with TRBD1. This CDR3 spans 17 amino acids. From germline, CDR1 is SNHLY and CDR2 FYNNEI. V lost 4 bases, J lost 3 bases, and 11 bases stayed unmatched. CDR3 sequence: CASSAGTGGGSIYEQYF. In DNA form, the CDR3 reads TGTGCCAGCAGTGCCGGGACAGGGGGTGGGAGCATCTACGAGCAGTACTTC.

J is TRBJ2-1 and V is TRBV12-3 or TRBV12-4; 7 nucleotides match TRBD1. J gave up 6 bases and V 5 bases, and 4 bases lay outside the gene matches. The CDR3 is 13 residues long. The CDR3 coding sequence is TGTGCCAGCAGTATCGGACAGGCCAATGAGCAGTTCTTC. Its translation: CASSIGQANEQFF.

This clonotype has a handful of counts. J is TRBJ2-5 and V is TRBV7-6, with D tentatively TRBD2 (6 bases). The V gene lost 2 bases and the J gene lost 3 bases, with 22 bases spanning the gap. The CDR3 contains 18 residues. CDR1 is SGHVS and CDR2 is FNYEAQ in the germline V gene. The CDR3 DNA is TGTGCCAGCAGCTTATCAATATCACCCGGGACTGCAGAAGAGACCCAGTACTTC. Its protein product is CASSLSISPGTAEETQYF.

This clonotype was recorded a few times. The chain couples TRBV6-1 to TRBJ2-7, with D perhaps TRBD1 or TRBD2 (5 bases each). The germline gives CDR1 MNHNS, CDR2 SASEGT. Trimming took 5 bases from V and 2 from J, leaving 22 bases between them. The CDR3 has 17 residues. The CDR3: CASSFSIGDGAAYEQYF. For the CDR3, the DNA is TGTGCCAGCAGTTTTTCGATCGGGGACGGAGCGGCCTACGAGCAGTACTTC.

The rearrangement links TRBV29-1 to TRBJ1-2; D possibly corresponds to TRBD1 (5 bases). The CDR3 sequence is 13 residues long. V was shortened by 4 bases and J by 4 bases, with 13 bases between the two germline ends. In germline, CDR1 is SQVTM, CDR2 ANQGSEA. For the CDR3, the DNA is TGCAGCGTTGGGGGCGTGGGGCCCTATGGCTACACCTTC. It encodes CSVGGVGPYGYTF. Complete variable domain (other parts from reference TRBV29-1 and TRBJ1-2): SAVISQKPSRDICQRGTSLTIQCQVDSQVTMMFWYRQQPGQSLTLIATANQGSEATYESGFVIDKFPISRPNLTFSTLTVSNMSPEDSSIYLCSVGGVGPYGYTFGSGTRLTVV.

This clonotype was seen repeatedly, ten times or more. The chain has TRBV7-2 and TRBJ2-6; D unclear. The V and J ends lost 2 bases and 0 bases respectively, with 5 bases between them. The CDR3 is 15 amino acids. Germline loops: CDR1 SGHTA, CDR2 FQGNSA. CDR3 sequence: CASSLWVSGANVLTF. The DNA for the CDR3 is TGTGCCAGCAGCTTATGGGTCTCTGGGGCCAACGTCCTGACTTTC.

This clonotype was counted between two and nine times. This chain joins TRBV20-1 and TRBJ1-2, with 7 nucleotides matching TRBD1. The CDR3 spans 13 residues. J gave up 2 bases and V 3 bases, and 3 bases lay outside the gene matches. Germline V gene data show CDR1 as DFQATT and CDR2 as SNEGSKA (reference sequence). CDR3 in amino acids: CSARGDSNYGYTF. In DNA, the CDR3 is TGCAGTGCTAGGGGGGACAGCAACTATGGCTACACCTTC.

This clonotype turned up a few times. This rearrangement joins TRBV11-2 to TRBJ2-7, with unresolved D. Trimming cost V 1 base and J 5 bases, with 6 bases left between them. Germline CDR1 and CDR2: SGHAT and FQNNGV. The CDR3 is made up of 12 amino acids. The CDR3 nucleotides read TGTGCCAGCAGCTTAGGGATTCACGAGCAGTACTTC. Translating it yields CASSLGIHEQYF. Variable domain in full (rest from reference TRBV11-2 and TRBJ2-7): EAGVAQSPRYKIIEKRQSVAFWCNPISGHATLYWYQQILGQGPKLLIQFQNNGVVDDSQLPKDRFSAERLKGVDSTLKIQPAKLEDSAVYLCASSLGIHEQYFGPGTRLTVT.

There are a few counts of this clonotype. The V and J genes are TRBV7-9 and TRBJ2-1, with 11 bases lining up with TRBD2. Germline-derived CDR1 and CDR2 are SEHNR and FQNEAQ (reference sequence). V shed 2 bases and J 5 bases; nucleotides not matched to a gene: 23. The CDR3 runs 22 residues. The DNA of the CDR3 is TGTGCCAGCAGCTTACCCGTAAGCCTAGCGGGGGGTCCCGATCCAAGCCACAATGAGCAGTTCTTC. Its protein is CASSLPVSLAGGPDPSHNEQFF.

V is TRBV5-1 and J is TRBJ1-2; weak D call: TRBD1 (5 bases). V shed 0 bases and J shed 4 bases, with 13 bases lying between them. This CDR3 contains 15 residues. Germline CDR1 and CDR2: SGHRS and YFSETQ. The CDR3 nucleotides read TGCGCCAGCAGCTTGGAAAAGGGGTCTACCTATGGCTACACCTTC. This codes for CASSLEKGSTYGYTF.

This clonotype was observed a few times. The CDR3 spells CASSYFDDNSGANVLTF. CDR3 bases: TGTGCCAGCAGCTATTTCGACGACAACTCTGGGGCCAACGTCCTGACTTTC. V is TRBV7-9 and J is TRBJ2-6; D gene ambiguous. The V and J ends lost 4 bases and 0 bases respectively, with 13 bases between them. The CDR3 contains 17 residues. The germline CDR1 and CDR2 sequences are SEHNR and FQNEAQ (reference sequence).

The V gene is TRBV13, the J gene TRBJ1-1; D uncertain. Trimming stripped 0 bases from V and 2 bases from J, with 16 bases between. Germline CDR1 reads PRHDT; CDR2 reads FYEKMQ (reference sequence). This CDR3 spans 17 amino acids. CDR3: CASSLGDGGLGNTEAFF. In nucleotides, the CDR3 is TGTGCCAGCAGCTTAGGGGACGGTGGCCTCGGTAACACTGAAGCTTTCTTT.

Details on this clonotype: The junction shows a germline mismatch at one end, possibly a read error. J is TRBJ2-5 and V is TRBV28, with 11 bases identical to TRBD2. Germline lookup yields CDR1 MDHEN and CDR2 SYDVKM. This CDR3 is built from 16 residues. The CDR3 DNA follows: TGTGCCAGCACTTTAACCCTAGCGGGAGGCTTGGGGACCCAGTACTTC. Encoded protein: CASTLTLAGGLGTQYF.

This clonotype was detected a few times. The genes are TRBV19 and TRBJ2-7; tentatively, D is TRBD2 (5 bases). CDR3 length: 14 residues. The V gene lost 5 bases and the J gene lost 0 bases, with 11 bases spanning the gap. Per germline, CDR1 LNHDA and CDR2 SQIVND (reference sequence). In DNA, the CDR3 is TGTGCCAGTAGTGAGACTGGGAGCTCCTACGAGCAGTACTTC. Protein sequence: CASSETGSSYEQYF.

Notes on this clonotype: A much more abundant neighbour one base away suggests this may be a read error. This chain links TRBV7-2 with TRBJ2-7, with D possibly matching TRBD2 (6 bases). Trimming took 1 base from V and 1 from J, leaving 8 bases between them. Per the germline V gene, CDR1 is SGHTA and CDR2 is FQGNSA. The CDR3 spans 14 residues. This CDR3 reads CASSLGEASYEQYF. The CDR3 DNA is TGTGCCAGCAGCTTAGGGGAGGCTTCCTACGAGCAGTACTTC.

This clonotype was counted ten times or more. The gene calls are TRBV12-3 or TRBV12-4 and TRBJ2-2; D is perhaps TRBD1 (6 bases). Trimming pared 7 bases from V and 3 bases from J, leaving 9 bases between. The CDR3 runs 13 residues. The CDR3 bases are TGTGCCAGCACCTGGACAGACACCGGGGAGCTGTTTTTT. This codes for CASTWTDTGELFF.

In this sample, this clonotype turned up many times. The V and J genes are TRBV7-2 and TRBJ1-1; D possibly corresponds to TRBD1 (6 bases). V shed 5 bases and J shed 10 bases, with 20 bases lying between them. Germline CDR1 and CDR2: SGHTA and FQGNSA. The CDR3 is 14 amino acids. Here the CDR3 reads CASSTPGGFWGAFF. The DNA for the CDR3 is TGTGCCAGCAGCACCCCTGGGGGCTTTTGGGGAGCTTTCTTT. The complete variable domain, with remaining parts taken from reference TRBV7-2 and TRBJ1-1, reads GAGVSQSPSNKVTEKGKDVELRCDPISGHTALYWYRQSLGQGLEFLIYFQGNSAPDKSGLPSDRFSAERTGGSVSTLTIQRTQQEDSAVYLCASSTPGGFWGAFFGQGTRLTVV.

The CDR3 DNA sequence: TGTGCCAGCAGCATGGGACTAGCGAATCAAGAGACCCAGTACTTC. It specifies CASSMGLANQETQYF. The rearrangement uses TRBV27 and TRBJ2-5, with 10 bases lining up with TRBD2. CDR1 MNHEY and CDR2 SMNVEV come from the germline V gene (reference sequence). CDR3 length: 15 residues. The V segment lost 6 bases and the J segment 2 bases; nucleotides outside the gene matches: 6.

This clonotype has ten or more counts. The rearrangement uses TRBV9 and TRBJ2-3, with 11 nucleotides matching TRBD2. Germline trimming cut 4 bases from V and 7 bases from J; bases unmatched to any gene: 11. Germline assignment: CDR1 SGDLS and CDR2 YYNGEE. The CDR3 contains 16 residues. The CDR3 nucleotides read TGTGCCAGCAGCCACGAACTAGCGGGGGAGGGGAATACGCAGTATTTT. As protein: CASSHELAGEGNTQYF.